This T cell receptor beta chain emerged from a study of T cell responses to AZD1222 COVID-19 vaccine. Across the study: Researchers grouped second doses given at about 4 or about 12 weeks into one pool.

Germline V gene sequence: CDR1 SGHRS, CDR2 YFSETQ. CDR3 length equals 16 residues. V dropped 0 bases and J dropped 4 bases, with 16 bases sitting between them. Sequenced by immunoSEQ multiplex PCR; TCRdb stores in-frame clones only, minus some. The table shows about 130,000 clones, with roughly 80% occurring only once. This clone was detected only once. Its antigen is undetermined. Whole-study findings and limits: Repertoires were obtained only post-peak T cell response. Nearly half of spike-specific TCRs reportedly target unmutated variant regions. There were mostly white British donors and more females than males, and clonal diversity was possibly underestimated.

The clonotype originates from an adult in good health. Here the sequenced sample was peripheral blood, taken on day 0 of AZD1222 vaccination. J is TRBJ1-2 and V is TRBV5-1; tentatively, D is TRBD1 (5 bases). CDR3 bases: TGCGCCAGCAGCTTGGGCCGGGGGGGAGCTGCCTATGGCTACACCTTC. It is translated as CASSLGRGGAAYGYTF. Full variable domain (missing parts from reference TRBV5-1 and TRBJ1-2): KAGVTQTPRYLIKTRGQQVTLSCSPISGHRSVSWYQQTPGQGLQFLFEYFSETQRNKGNFPGRFSGRQFSNSRSEMNVSTLELGDSALYLCASSLGRGGAAYGYTFGSGTRLTVV.